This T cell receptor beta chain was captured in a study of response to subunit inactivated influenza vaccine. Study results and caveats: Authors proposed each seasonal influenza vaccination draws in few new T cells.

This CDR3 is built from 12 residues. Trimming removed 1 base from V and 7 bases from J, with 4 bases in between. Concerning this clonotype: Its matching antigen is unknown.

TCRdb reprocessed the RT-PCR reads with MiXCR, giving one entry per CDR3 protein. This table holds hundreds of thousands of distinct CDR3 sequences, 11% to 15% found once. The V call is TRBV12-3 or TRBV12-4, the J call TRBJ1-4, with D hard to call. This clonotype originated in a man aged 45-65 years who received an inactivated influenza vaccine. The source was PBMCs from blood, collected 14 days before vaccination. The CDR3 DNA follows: TGTGCCAGCAGTTTAGTTTCTGAAAAACTGTTTTTT. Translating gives CASSLVSEKLFF.